This TCR beta chain is drawn from a study of CD8 T cells in Susac syndrome. cDNA came from around 0.5 to 1 ug RNA primed by random hexamers. A multiplex approach, immunoSEQ multiplex PCR, amplified TCR beta CDR3 across 54 Vbeta and 13 Jbeta. TCRdb re-called the immunoSEQ multiplex PCR reads with MiXCR, one entry per CDR3 protein. The sample includes 250,000 to 300,000 distinct CDR3 sequences, roughly 85% of them seen just once. The patients serving as multiple sclerosis controls were treatment-naive. They had stable or active relapsing-remitting disease and fulfilled revised McDonald criteria. TEMRA cells were FACS-enriched and CD8+ and CD4+ T cells negatively isolated. Germline V lookup: CDR1 LNHNV, CDR2 YYDKDF (reference sequence). The J segment lost 6 bases and the V segment lost 0 bases, leaving 13 bases of the junction unmatched. CDR3 length: 18 amino acids.

This sequence joins TRBV15 and TRBJ1-1; the match to TRBD1 covers 10 bases. This receptor was taken from a human donor with multiple sclerosis. The sequencing input was CD8+ T cells from PBMCs. Here the CDR3 reads CATSRDAGTGAWGAEAFF. CDR3 DNA: TGTGCCACCAGCAGAGATGCCGGGACAGGGGCTTGGGGGGCTGAAGCTTTCTTT. The whole variable domain, remainder taken from reference TRBV15 and TRBJ1-1, is DAMVIQNPRYQVTQFGKPVTLSCSQTLNHNVMYWYQQKSSQAPKLLFHYYDKDFNNEADTPDNFQSRRPNTSFCFLDIRSPGLGDTAMYLCATSRDAGTGAWGAEAFFGQGTRLTVV.